This TCR beta chain was captured in a study of PD-1 blockade in mismatch repair-deficient tumors. The wider study: Patients had eleven to twelve mismatch repair-deficient cancer types and were previously treated and progressing.

This clone was observed once. What it binds is unknown. PCR or immunohistochemistry showed mismatch repair deficiency in every enrolled patient. Data came from immunoSEQ multiplex PCR; TCRdb stores just in-frame clones and leaves some out. The sample includes 100,000 or so clones, 82% of them seen just once. Broader study findings: Tumor-resident clones, often undetectable pretreatment in blood, expanded then contracted after pembrolizumab.

J was trimmed by 4 bases and V by 3 bases; bases with no gene match: 12. This CDR3 comprises 16 residues. Per germline, CDR1 SGDLS and CDR2 YYNGEE. The material was peripheral blood, obtained approximately 8 months after starting pembrolizumab. This TCR derives from an adult with mismatch repair-deficient cancer. The rearrangement links TRBV9 to TRBJ1-2, with 7 nucleotides matching TRBD1. The chain's CDR3 is CASSGTGQFEGYGYTF. DNA of the CDR3: TGTGCCAGCAGCGGGACAGGTCAATTCGAGGGCTATGGCTACACCTTC.